These 27 T cell receptor beta chains originate from one sample sequenced in a study of OX40 agonist ivuxolimab in advanced cancers. Libraries were made using the immunoSEQ multiplex PCR assay. Here the immuneACCESS table is served through TCRdb, limited to in-frame sequences with V and J called. Missing clones are a known gap in these copies; in checked studies unresolved V genes cover under half, and the rest lacks a known reason. The sample table shows around 60,000 clones, and roughly 84% are seen once. The ten largest clones represent over 2.5% of the sample. Material: CD4+ or CD8+ T cells sorted from blood, obtained in a trial of the OX40 agonist ivuxolimab. These receptors originate from an adult with an advanced solid tumor such as melanoma, head and neck, liver or kidney cancer.

The chain uses TRBV7-2 and TRBJ2-2; D is possibly TRBD2 (5 bases). CDR3 size: 15 residues. The germline CDR1 and CDR2 sequences are SGHTA and FQGNSA. Trimming shortened V by 5 bases and J by 5 bases, and 15 bases separated the two germline ends. As DNA, the CDR3 is TGTGCCAGCAGCCTTCAACTAGTGACTACCGGGGAGCTGTTTTTT. This codes for CASSLQLVTTGELFF.

The CDR3 sequence: CSEGTGDTQYF. In nucleotides, the CDR3 is TGCAGCGAGGGAACGGGAGATACGCAGTATTTT. V gene TRBV29-1 combines with J gene TRBJ2-3; D is undetermined. This CDR3 region has 11 residues. Germline lookup yields CDR1 SQVTM and CDR2 ANQGSEA. V was cut by 7 bases and J by 5 bases, with 10 bases left in between.

The chain combines TRBV27 with TRBJ2-1; D might be TRBD1 (5 bases). The V end lost 3 bases, the J end lost 7 bases, and 16 bases lay between the germline ends. The CDR3 loop spans 15 amino acids. From germline, CDR1 is MNHEY and CDR2 SMNVEV (reference sequence). The CDR3 nucleotides are TGTGCCAGCAGTTTCGGCAGGGTGGGGTCTAATGAGCAGTTCTTC. Amino acids: CASSFGRVGSNEQFF.

The gene calls are TRBV30 and TRBJ1-1; D perhaps matches TRBD1 (5 bases). The CDR3 spans 16 residues. The V gene lost 3 bases and the J gene lost 1 base, with 18 bases spanning the gap. CDR1 is GTSNPN, CDR2 SVGIG, per germline (reference sequence). CDR3 coding DNA: TGTGCCTGGAGGGGCCGGGACGTACTTACGAACACTGAAGCTTTCTTT. This sequence encodes CAWRGRDVLTNTEAFF.

The J gene is TRBJ2-5, the V gene TRBV5-6; D gene unclear. The length of the CDR3 is 13 residues. Germline V gene sequence: CDR1 SGHDT, CDR2 YYEEEE. V lost 1 base, J lost 4 bases, and 8 bases lay in between. In nucleotides, the CDR3 is TGTGCCAGCAGCTTGCAGGTTGGAGAGACCCAGTACTTC. It encodes CASSLQVGETQYF.

This clone was detected only once. The rearrangement links TRBV2 to TRBJ1-2; D unresolved. Trimming stripped 5 bases from V and 3 bases from J, with 10 bases between. The CDR3 runs to 13 residues. Germline loops: CDR1 SNHLY, CDR2 FYNNEI. In DNA, the CDR3 is TGTGCCAGCAGTAGAGACGTAGACTATGGCTACACCTTC. Its translation: CASSRDVDYGYTF.

The rearrangement links TRBV5-1 to TRBJ2-3; weak D call: TRBD1 (5 bases). CDR3 length equals 15 residues. Germline V lookup: CDR1 SGHRS, CDR2 YFSETQ. The ends were cut back, 2 bases at V and 2 bases at J, with 12 bases in the middle. CDR3 sequence: CASSLGRGYTDTQYF. CDR3 coding DNA: TGCGCCAGCAGCTTAGGAAGGGGATACACAGATACGCAGTATTTT.

The V call is TRBV7-9, the J call TRBJ1-1; D gene uncertain. V lost 3 bases, J lost 7 bases, and 12 bases lay in between. The CDR3 extends over 13 amino acids. Germline CDR1 and CDR2: SEHNR and FQNEAQ (reference sequence). Written as DNA, the CDR3 is TGTGCCAGCAGCTTTGAACAGTGGAATGAAGCTTTCTTT. This codes for CASSFEQWNEAFF.

This chain joins TRBV28 and TRBJ1-5; 8 bases match TRBD1. J lost 4 bases, V lost 8 bases, and 4 bases had no gene match. The CDR3 runs to 13 residues. In germline, CDR1 is MDHEN, CDR2 SYDVKM. CDR3 region: CASGRQGNQPQHF. CDR3 DNA sequence: TGTGCCAGCGGCCGACAGGGGAATCAGCCCCAGCATTTT.

The chain uses TRBV27 and TRBJ2-1, with a tentative D call TRBD1 (5 bases). Germline V gene data show CDR1 as MNHEY and CDR2 as SMNVEV (reference sequence). Trimming shortened V by 2 bases and J by 5 bases, and 16 bases separated the two germline ends. The CDR3 totals 16 residues. CDR3 sequence: CASSLRSRAPHNEQFF. The CDR3, as DNA: TGTGCCAGCAGTTTACGATCCAGGGCCCCCCACAATGAGCAGTTCTTC.

This clone appeared a single time. The genes are TRBV29-1 and TRBJ2-5; D is perhaps TRBD2 (5 bases). The germline gives CDR1 SQVTM, CDR2 ANQGSEA. The CDR3 has 13 residues. The germline V and J ends were trimmed by 4 bases and 5 bases, with 14 bases remaining between them. The CDR3 DNA sequence: TGCAGCGTTGCGAGGGCGTTGTGGGAGACCCAGTACTTC. Encoded protein: CSVARALWETQYF.

The V call is TRBV27, the J call TRBJ1-2, with 7 bases matching TRBD1. This CDR3 is built from 15 residues. V trimming: 0 bases; J trimming: 5 bases; junction bases outside the gene matches: 6. CDR1 MNHEY and CDR2 SMNVEV come from the germline V gene (reference sequence). DNA for the CDR3: TGTGCCAGCAGTTTATCCGTGACAGGGTTATATGGCTACACCTTC. It translates to CASSLSVTGLYGYTF.

The chain joins TRBV7-8 to TRBJ2-7; a possible D gene is TRBD2 (5 bases). Germline lookup yields CDR1 SGHVS and CDR2 FQNEAQ. This CDR3 has 16 residues. V was shortened by 5 bases and J by 6 bases, with 23 bases between the two germline ends. The CDR3 loop reads CASSASSGPTGGEQYF. DNA for the CDR3: TGTGCCAGCAGCGCTTCGAGCGGCCCTACCGGAGGCGAGCAGTACTTC.

The rearrangement links TRBV7-6 to TRBJ2-3; D is possibly TRBD2 (7 bases). V lost 7 bases to trimming and J lost 0 bases, with 11 bases between them. Germline V CDR1 and CDR2: SGHVS, FNYEAQ. This CDR3 spans 14 amino acids. The CDR3 sequence is CASTRGLSTDTQYF. CDR3 in DNA: TGTGCCAGCACCAGGGGACTAAGCACAGATACGCAGTATTTT.

V usage is TRBV5-1 and J usage is TRBJ2-1, with 11 bases that match TRBD2. There are 16 residues in the CDR3. The germline V gene encodes CDR1 SGHRS and CDR2 YFSETQ. V was pared by 4 bases and J by 2 bases, with 5 bases of the junction left unmatched. The CDR3 here is CASSPGTSGPYNEQFF. DNA of the CDR3: TGCGCCAGCAGCCCCGGGACTAGCGGACCCTACAATGAGCAGTTCTTC. The full variable domain, in which reference TRBV5-1 and TRBJ2-1 provide the parts outside the CDR3, is KAGVTQTPRYLIKTRGQQVTLSCSPISGHRSVSWYQQTPGQGLQFLFEYFSETQRNKGNFPGRFSGRQFSNSRSEMNVSTLELGDSALYLCASSPGTSGPYNEQFFGPGTRLTVL.

This rearrangement joins TRBV5-8 to TRBJ1-3, with unresolved D. The CDR3 totals 11 residues. CDR1 SGHTS and CDR2 YDEGEE come from the germline V gene. Trimming removed 4 bases from V and 8 bases from J, with 7 bases in between. CDR3 bases: TGTGCCAGCAGCCCTCAATACACCATATATTTT. It is translated as CASSPQYTIYF. Variable domain in full (rest from reference TRBV5-8 and TRBJ1-3): EAGVTQSPTHLIKTRGQQATLRCSPISGHTSVYWYQQALGLGLQFLLWYDEGEERNRGNFPPRFSGRQFPNYSSELNVNALELEDSALYLCASSPQYTIYFGEGSWLTVV.

The CDR3 coding sequence is TGCGCCAGCAGCCATCCAGGAATGAACACTGAAGCTTTCTTT. It is translated as CASSHPGMNTEAFF. This chain links TRBV4-1 with TRBJ1-1; D is unclear. V lost 3 bases, J lost 0 bases, and 8 bases lay in between. This CDR3 has 14 amino acids. Germline CDR1 MGHRA, CDR2 YSYEKL.

The rearrangement links TRBV4-1 to TRBJ1-4; tentatively, D is TRBD1 (6 bases). Trimming removed 6 bases at V and 3 bases at J, with 14 bases between. The CDR3 length is 15 residues. Germline CDR1 MGHRA, CDR2 YSYEKL. In nucleotides, the CDR3 is TGCGCCAGCAGTCAAAGGGGGGCGGCTAATGAAAAACTGTTTTTT. Its protein product is CASSQRGAANEKLFF.

This clone showed up just once. V and J are TRBV28 and TRBJ2-7; a weak D match, TRBD1 (6 bases). V was pared by 5 bases and J by 0 bases, with 14 bases between. The germline gives CDR1 MDHEN, CDR2 SYDVKM. The CDR3 is 15 amino acids. The CDR3: CASSTYWTASYEQYF. Written as DNA, the CDR3 is TGTGCCAGCAGTACCTACTGGACAGCCTCCTACGAGCAGTACTTC.

The chain joins TRBV21-1 to TRBJ2-7. TRBV21-1 is classified as a pseudogene. The CDR3 covers 16 residues. CDR3 residues: CASIMRAPGPPYEQYF. CDR3 DNA sequence: TGTGCCAGTATTATGAGGGCACCAGGGCCCCCCTACGAGCAGTACTTC.

The CDR3 here is CASSPRQGLRYNEQFF. The CDR3 DNA sequence: TGTGCCAGCAGTCCGCGACAGGGTCTTCGGTACAATGAGCAGTTCTTC. V gene TRBV28 combines with J gene TRBJ2-1; 7 bases align to TRBD1. Germline CDR1 reads MDHEN; CDR2 reads SYDVKM. V shed 5 bases, J shed 4 bases, and the junction held 11 bases outside the gene matches. The CDR3 is made up of 16 amino acids.

The chain is built from TRBV5-5 and TRBJ1-1, with D maybe TRBD1 (5 bases). Trimming took 1 base from V and 4 from J, leaving 11 bases between them. Germline CDR1 and CDR2: SGHKS and YYEKEE (reference sequence). This CDR3 spans 14 amino acids. CDR3 bases: TGTGCCAGCAGCTTGTATCTCGGGGGCACTGAAGCTTTCTTT. Residues: CASSLYLGGTEAFF.

The chain recombines TRBV19 with TRBJ2-5; TRBD1 is a possible D gene (5 bases). Trimming pared 4 bases from V and 1 base from J, leaving 13 bases between. Germline V lookup: CDR1 LNHDA, CDR2 SQIVND (reference sequence). The CDR3 has 15 amino acids. CDR3 sequence: CASSNTWGVQETQYF. The CDR3 DNA is TGTGCCAGTAGTAATACGTGGGGCGTCCAAGAGACCCAGTACTTC.

The chain joins TRBV28 to TRBJ1-3; TRBD1 might be the D (5 bases). This CDR3 is 13 amino acids long. The germline V gene has CDR1 MDHEN and CDR2 SYDVKM. Trimming removed 6 bases at V and 0 bases at J, with 6 bases between. DNA of the CDR3: TGTGCCAGCAGAGACAGCTCTGGAAACACCATATATTTT. Translated, it gives CASRDSSGNTIYF.

The chain is built from TRBV11-1 and TRBJ2-1, with D possibly TRBD1 on 6 matching bases. The CDR3 covers 13 residues. The V end was cut by 2 bases, the J end by 10 bases, with 12 bases between. Germline CDR1 reads SGHAT; CDR2 reads FQDESV (reference sequence). CDR3 amino acids: CASSLRTAGEQFF. CDR3 DNA: TGTGCCAGCAGCTTAAGGACAGCCGGGGAGCAGTTCTTC.

The table lists this clone with a count of one. The chain carries TRBV5-1 and TRBJ2-3; 14 nucleotides agree with TRBD2. This CDR3 is built from 17 residues. Per germline, CDR1 SGHRS and CDR2 YFSETQ. The V and J ends lost 4 bases and 4 bases, in that order; junction bases with no gene match: 8. CDR3 coding DNA: TGCGCCAGCAGCGATACCCCGGGACTAGCGGGGGCAGATACGCAGTATTTT. It yields the protein CASSDTPGLAGADTQYF.

CDR3 residues: CASSFGGPRDTQYF. CDR3 DNA: TGTGCCAGCAGCTTCGGGGGGCCGAGAGATACGCAGTATTTT. This sequence joins TRBV7-2 and TRBJ2-3, with D possibly being TRBD2 (7 bases). The CDR3 consists of 14 residues. Looked up from germline, CDR1 is SGHTA and CDR2 is FQGNSA. Trimming cost V 3 bases and J 5 bases, with 12 bases left between them. Complete variable domain (other parts from reference TRBV7-2 and TRBJ2-3): GAGVSQSPSNKVTEKGKDVELRCDPISGHTALYWYRQSLGQGLEFLIYFQGNSAPDKSGLPSDRFSAERTGGSVSTLTIQRTQQEDSAVYLCASSFGGPRDTQYFGPGTRLTVL.